This T cell receptor (beta chain) was sequenced in a study of cytomegalovirus exposure and HLA in healthy donors. Germline assignment: CDR1 MDHEN and CDR2 SYDVKM. This CDR3 contains 15 residues. The PCR used 60 Vbeta and 13 Jbeta primers. The assay was immunoSEQ multiplex PCR, and TCRdb's table has in-frame clones only and misses some. The data contain approximately 54,000 clones, approximately 81% of them singletons. Source material: PBMCs. This clonotype originated in a woman younger than 35 in good health and CMV-seronegative. The chain joins TRBV28 to TRBJ2-5; D ambiguous. The J call may be mistaken, given a closer DNA end match to TRBJ2-7. The CDR3 spells CASSFQTDKPYEQYF. DNA for the CDR3: TGTGCCAGCAGTTTTCAAACTGACAAGCCCTACGAGCAGTACTTC.